Listed below are T cell receptor beta chains from one sample, sequenced in a study of CD8+ T cells in alopecia areata. Method: immunoSEQ multiplex PCR; TCRdb's copy keeps in-frame clones and lacks some. This table has under 300,000 clones, 67% appearing once. The source material was CD4+ T cells sorted from blood, sampled at week 0. Source of these receptors: a human donor with alopecia areata. Each CDR3 is given with its conserved first and last residue. The order of the fields is clone size, J gene, CDR3 length, D gene, V gene, CDR3 DNA, CDR3 protein. The D gene is left open where the match is weak. Clone size, where shown, is once, few, many, or a class for clones that have expanded.

abundance: few
j_gene: TRBJ1-2
len: 12
d_gene: NA
v_gene: TRBV5-1
CDR3nt: TGCGCCAGCAGCTTGGACAGGGATGGCTACACCTTC
CDR3aa: CASSLDRDGYTF

abundance: NA
j_gene: TRBJ1-6
len: 14
d_gene: TRBD1
v_gene: TRBV2
CDR3nt: TGTGCCAGCAGTGCTGACAGGGGACGATCACCCCTCCACTTT
CDR3aa: CASSADRGRSPLHF

abundance: NA
j_gene: TRBJ1-4
len: 14
d_gene: NA
v_gene: TRBV29-1
CDR3nt: TGCAGAGCTCCCGGAGATGCAACTAATGAAAAACTGTTTTTT
CDR3aa: CRAPGDATNEKLFF

abundance: NA
j_gene: TRBJ2-7
len: 15
d_gene: NA
v_gene: TRBV7-8
CDR3nt: TGTGCCAGCAGCTCGTTAGCTGGGGTAGTCTACGAGCAGTACTTC
CDR3aa: CASSSLAGVVYEQYF

abundance: once
j_gene: TRBJ1-2
len: 13
d_gene: NA
v_gene: TRBV25-1
CDR3nt: TGTGCCAGCAGTGAAGTGACGGGAGGTGGCTACACCTTC
CDR3aa: CASSEVTGGGYTF

abundance: NA
j_gene: TRBJ2-1
len: 15
d_gene: TRBD2
v_gene: TRBV7-6
CDR3nt: TGTGCCAGCAGCTTGACGCGGGGGGTCTACAATGAGCAGTTCTTC
CDR3aa: CASSLTRGVYNEQFF

abundance: NA
j_gene: TRBJ2-3
len: 12
d_gene: NA
v_gene: TRBV2
CDR3nt: TGTGCCAAGAACAGGGCGACAGATACGCAGTATTTT
CDR3aa: CAKNRATDTQYF

abundance: NA
j_gene: TRBJ2-7
len: 13
d_gene: NA
v_gene: TRBV6-5
CDR3nt: TGTGCCACATCGAGTGGTGCCTCCTACGAGCAGTACTTC
CDR3aa: CATSSGASYEQYF

abundance: NA
j_gene: TRBJ1-6
len: 12
d_gene: NA
v_gene: TRBV5-1
CDR3nt: TGCGCCAGCAGCTTGGAGAATTCACCCCTCCACTTT
CDR3aa: CASSLENSPLHF

abundance: NA
j_gene: TRBJ1-2
len: 13
d_gene: TRBD1
v_gene: TRBV29-1
CDR3nt: TGCAGCGTGACAGGGGGCCGAGGCTATGGCTACACCTTC
CDR3aa: CSVTGGRGYGYTF

abundance: few
j_gene: TRBJ2-7
len: 16
d_gene: NA
v_gene: TRBV6-5
CDR3nt: TGTGCCAGCAGTTACAGTCCAGGGGCTTCCTCCTACGAGCAGTACTTC
CDR3aa: CASSYSPGASSYEQYF

abundance: NA
j_gene: TRBJ1-2
len: 14
d_gene: NA
v_gene: TRBV9
CDR3nt: TGTGCCAGCAGCGTAGACAGGGCTAACTATGGCTACACCTTC
CDR3aa: CASSVDRANYGYTF

abundance: NA
j_gene: TRBJ1-2
len: 13
d_gene: NA
v_gene: TRBV29-1
CDR3nt: TGCAGCGTTTTTCGACCGCTGAGCTATGGCTACACCTTC
CDR3aa: CSVFRPLSYGYTF

abundance: NA
j_gene: TRBJ1-6
len: 14
d_gene: NA
v_gene: TRBV30
CDR3nt: TGTGCCTGGAGTGCCCAGGGGAGGAATTCACCCCTCCACTTT
CDR3aa: CAWSAQGRNSPLHF

abundance: NA
j_gene: TRBJ2-1
len: 14
d_gene: NA
v_gene: TRBV7-9
CDR3nt: TGTGCCAGCAGCTTAATGGGGGAGTTCAATGAGCAGTTCTTC
CDR3aa: CASSLMGEFNEQFF

abundance: NA
j_gene: TRBJ1-4
len: 13
d_gene: NA
v_gene: TRBV9
CDR3nt: TGTGCCAGCAGCGTAGACGGGAATGAAAAACTGTTTTTT
CDR3aa: CASSVDGNEKLFF

abundance: NA
j_gene: TRBJ1-4
len: 13
d_gene: NA
v_gene: TRBV4-1
CDR3nt: TGCGCCAGCAGCCAACTGGGGGCTGAAAAACTGTTTTTT
CDR3aa: CASSQLGAEKLFF

abundance: NA
j_gene: TRBJ2-3
len: 16
d_gene: TRBD2
v_gene: TRBV11-2
CDR3nt: TGTGCCAGCAGCTTCGTTAGCGGGGGCCAGGGAGATACGCAGTATTTT
CDR3aa: CASSFVSGGQGDTQYF

abundance: NA
j_gene: TRBJ2-7
len: 12
d_gene: NA
v_gene: TRBV5-1
CDR3nt: TGCGCCAGCAGCCATGGATTGAACGAGCAGTACTTC
CDR3aa: CASSHGLNEQYF

abundance: NA
j_gene: TRBJ2-4
len: 15
d_gene: NA
v_gene: TRBV7-2
CDR3nt: TGTGCCAGCAGCTTCCAGGCTAGCCGTTGGGACATTCAGTACTTC
CDR3aa: CASSFQASRWDIQYF

abundance: NA
j_gene: TRBJ1-2
len: 13
d_gene: NA
v_gene: TRBV11-2
CDR3nt: TGTGCCAGCAGCATCGCAGGGGATCCAGGCTACACCTTC
CDR3aa: CASSIAGDPGYTF

abundance: NA
j_gene: TRBJ1-1
len: 13
d_gene: TRBD1
v_gene: TRBV25-1
CDR3nt: TGTGCCAGCAGAGTGACAGGGGGCGATGAAGCTTTCTTT
CDR3aa: CASRVTGGDEAFF

abundance: NA
j_gene: TRBJ2-2
len: 12
d_gene: NA
v_gene: TRBV2
CDR3nt: TGTGCCAGCACTCCTTACACCGGGGAGCTGTTTTTT
CDR3aa: CASTPYTGELFF

abundance: NA
j_gene: TRBJ2-7
len: 12
d_gene: NA
v_gene: TRBV27
CDR3nt: TGTGCCAGCAGTTTATTAGGGCGCGAGCAGTACTTC
CDR3aa: CASSLLGREQYF

abundance: NA
j_gene: TRBJ2-7
len: 14
d_gene: NA
v_gene: TRBV27
CDR3nt: TGTGCCAGCAGTTTAATGGGGATTGCCTACGAGCAGTACTTC
CDR3aa: CASSLMGIAYEQYF

abundance: NA
j_gene: TRBJ1-1
len: 13
d_gene: NA
v_gene: TRBV9
CDR3nt: TGTGCCAGCAGCGGGACAGCCGTCACTGAAGCTTTCTTT
CDR3aa: CASSGTAVTEAFF

abundance: NA
j_gene: TRBJ1-2
len: 13
d_gene: NA
v_gene: TRBV30
CDR3nt: TGTGCCTGGAGTGTAGCGGTCGCCCATGGCTACACCTTC
CDR3aa: CAWSVAVAHGYTF

abundance: NA
j_gene: TRBJ2-6
len: 15
d_gene: TRBD1
v_gene: TRBV6-1
CDR3nt: TGTGCCAGCAGTACAGGGGGCTCCGGGGCCAACGTCCTGACTTTC
CDR3aa: CASSTGGSGANVLTF

abundance: few
j_gene: TRBJ2-5
len: 14
d_gene: NA
v_gene: TRBV2
CDR3nt: TGTGCCAGCAACCCTCGCGTGAGTGGAGAGACCCAGTACTTC
CDR3aa: CASNPRVSGETQYF

abundance: NA
j_gene: TRBJ2-7
len: 15
d_gene: TRBD1
v_gene: TRBV5-4
CDR3nt: TGTGCCAGCAGCACCCGGGACAGGGACCCCTACGAGCAGTACTTC
CDR3aa: CASSTRDRDPYEQYF

abundance: NA
j_gene: TRBJ1-5
len: 14
d_gene: TRBD1
v_gene: TRBV5-1
CDR3nt: TGCGCCAGCAGCTTAGACAGGGGAGATCAGCCCCAGCATTTT
CDR3aa: CASSLDRGDQPQHF

abundance: NA
j_gene: TRBJ2-3
len: 15
d_gene: TRBD1
v_gene: TRBV6-5
CDR3nt: TGTGCCAGCAGTTACTACGGGACAGACACAGATACGCAGTATTTT
CDR3aa: CASSYYGTDTDTQYF

abundance: NA
j_gene: TRBJ2-7
len: 16
d_gene: NA
v_gene: TRBV16
CDR3nt: TGTGCCAGCAGCCAATGGGGGCATAGTTCCAACTACGAGCAGTACTTC
CDR3aa: CASSQWGHSSNYEQYF

abundance: NA
j_gene: TRBJ1-2
len: 13
d_gene: TRBD1
v_gene: TRBV30
CDR3nt: TGTGCCTGGACCCGGGACAGGGGGCTTGGCTACACCTTC
CDR3aa: CAWTRDRGLGYTF

abundance: NA
j_gene: TRBJ2-2
len: 13
d_gene: NA
v_gene: TRBV19
CDR3nt: TGTGCCACCACCCTCAGCGAGGCCGGGGAGCTGTTTTTT
CDR3aa: CATTLSEAGELFF

abundance: NA
j_gene: TRBJ2-1
len: 11
d_gene: NA
v_gene: TRBV20-1
CDR3nt: TGCAGTGCTAGTGCTGATAATGAGCAGTTCTTC
CDR3aa: CSASADNEQFF

abundance: NA
j_gene: TRBJ2-4
len: 14
d_gene: NA
v_gene: TRBV11-2
CDR3nt: TGTGCCAGCAGCTTAGGGCAGGGTGGGGACATTCAGTACTTC
CDR3aa: CASSLGQGGDIQYF

abundance: NA
j_gene: TRBJ2-5
len: 12
d_gene: NA
v_gene: TRBV6-4
CDR3nt: TGTGCCAGCAGTGACTCATTAGAGACCCAGTACTTC
CDR3aa: CASSDSLETQYF

abundance: NA
j_gene: TRBJ2-5
len: 15
d_gene: TRBD2
v_gene: TRBV2
CDR3nt: TGTGCCAGCAGTGTCGACGCGGGGGGCCAAGAGACCCAGTACTTC
CDR3aa: CASSVDAGGQETQYF

abundance: NA
j_gene: TRBJ1-2
len: 13
d_gene: NA
v_gene: TRBV29-1
CDR3nt: TGCAGCGTAGTACCAAGGGCGAACTATGGCTACACCTTC
CDR3aa: CSVVPRANYGYTF

abundance: NA
j_gene: TRBJ2-3
len: 15
d_gene: TRBD1
v_gene: TRBV7-9
CDR3nt: TGTGCCAGCAGCCTCACGGGACAGAAAACAGATACGCAGTATTTT
CDR3aa: CASSLTGQKTDTQYF

abundance: NA
j_gene: TRBJ1-1
len: 16
d_gene: NA
v_gene: TRBV4-2
CDR3nt: TGTGCCAGCAGCCCCCGGGCCACACTGTGGGACACTGAAGCTTTCTTT
CDR3aa: CASSPRATLWDTEAFF

abundance: NA
j_gene: TRBJ2-7
len: 17
d_gene: NA
v_gene: TRBV7-8
CDR3nt: TGTGCCAGCAGCTTAGTCCGGGGCCCAAGGGACTCCTACGAGCAGTACTTC
CDR3aa: CASSLVRGPRDSYEQYF

abundance: few
j_gene: TRBJ2-3
len: 15
d_gene: TRBD1
v_gene: TRBV27
CDR3nt: TGTGCCAGCAGTTTTAACAGGGGGCGCACAGATACGCAGTATTTT
CDR3aa: CASSFNRGRTDTQYF

abundance: NA
j_gene: TRBJ2-1
len: 13
d_gene: TRBD2
v_gene: TRBV30
CDR3nt: TGTGCCTGGAGGCGAGGCGGGGGTAATGAGCAGTTCTTC
CDR3aa: CAWRRGGGNEQFF

abundance: NA
j_gene: TRBJ1-2
len: 13
d_gene: NA
v_gene: TRBV18
CDR3nt: TGTGCCAGCTCACTAGGACTGGGGTATGGCTACACCTTC
CDR3aa: CASSLGLGYGYTF

abundance: NA
j_gene: TRBJ2-7
len: 12
d_gene: NA
v_gene: TRBV11-2
CDR3nt: TGTGCCAGCAGCTTAGTTGGTGGTGGTGAGTACTTC
CDR3aa: CASSLVGGGEYF

abundance: NA
j_gene: TRBJ1-2
len: 14
d_gene: NA
v_gene: TRBV30
CDR3nt: TGTGCCTGGAGCAAGACCGCGGGGTTCTATGGCTACACCTTC
CDR3aa: CAWSKTAGFYGYTF

abundance: few
j_gene: TRBJ2-7
len: 15
d_gene: TRBD1
v_gene: TRBV9
CDR3nt: TGTGCCAGCAGCCCAACCCCCGGGACAGGGGCCGAGCAGTACTTC
CDR3aa: CASSPTPGTGAEQYF

abundance: NA
j_gene: TRBJ2-7
len: 14
d_gene: TRBD2
v_gene: TRBV4-3
CDR3nt: TGCGCCAGCAGCCAGAGGACTAGCTTCTACGAGCAGTACTTC
CDR3aa: CASSQRTSFYEQYF

abundance: NA
j_gene: TRBJ1-2
len: 13
d_gene: NA
v_gene: TRBV4-1
CDR3nt: TGCGCCAGCAGCCCCGACGGAAACTATGGCTACACCTTC
CDR3aa: CASSPDGNYGYTF